This record looks at one T cell receptor (beta chain) sequence and its context. This sample is drawn from a study of blood T cell repertoires in COVID-19. Study overall: In each case, the material was cDNA or gDNA derived from T cells, B-cell-depleted T cells, or PBMCs.

As handled by the study authors: Reference gene primer amplification gave estimated nucleated cell counts. Profiling relied on immunoSEQ multiplex PCR, and the TCRdb table lists in-frame clones only, not all of them. V, J and clone size derive from that table, while D and trimming were established from the DNA sequence. The repertoire consists of tens of thousands of clones, with around 80% occurring once and the leading ten covering 25% to 30%. Sequences were obtained from peripheral blood. This sequence was found in a woman aged 80 or over with active or convalescent COVID-19.

CDR3 in DNA: TGTGCCAGCAGCACCCGGGACACCACGGATACGCAGTATTTT. Its protein product is CASSTRDTTDTQYF. The chain links TRBV7-8 to TRBJ2-3; possible D gene TRBD1, 6 bases. This CDR3 is built from 14 residues. The V gene's germline CDR1 is SGHVS and CDR2 FQNEAQ. Trimming stripped 5 bases from V and 6 bases from J, with 15 bases between.